The 10 T cell receptor beta chains reported below all come from one sample, sequenced in a study of human T cells and chemical hapten exposure. TCRdb used MiXCR to reprocess the RACE reads, holding one entry per CDR3 protein. The sample contains 35,000 to 50,000 distinct CDR3 sequences, approximately 9% of which appear only once. Time point of the sample: patch test 2, 6 weeks after DPC sensitization. Treatment noted: therapeutic diphenylcyclopropenone sensitization with weekly scalp DPC. This specimen consisted of whole blood, obtained in connection with sensitization to the hapten diphenylcyclopropenone (DPC). The origin of the receptors is a woman in her thirties or forties with alopecia areata. Some clones in this sample may be carry-over from other donors' samples.

This clonotype turned up a few times. The chain has TRBV6-5 and TRBJ1-1; D unresolved. The CDR3 sequence is 12 residues long. Trimming left V 4 bases short and J 4 bases short, with 7 bases between. The germline V gene has CDR1 MNHEY and CDR2 SVGAGI. The CDR3 region has the DNA TGTGCCAGCAGTTCTGTGGGCACTGAAGCTTTCTTT. Residues: CASSSVGTEAFF.

This clonotype was seen ten or more times. DNA of the CDR3: TGCGCCAGCAGCGTGGGGTATGAGGGACCTAATGAAAAACTGTTTTTT. As protein: CASSVGYEGPNEKLFF. The chain combines TRBV5-1 with TRBJ1-4, with D maybe TRBD1 (5 bases). Germline-derived CDR1 and CDR2 are SGHRS and YFSETQ. Trimming removed 4 bases at V and 3 bases at J, with 16 bases between. This CDR3 spans 16 amino acids.

This clonotype has more than one count but fewer than ten. The chain employs TRBV7-8 and TRBJ1-5, with a possible D match to TRBD1 (6 bases). Trimming took 5 bases from V and 3 from J, leaving 14 bases between them. Germline V lookup: CDR1 SGHVS, CDR2 FQNEAQ. The CDR3 covers 15 residues. CDR3: CASSTFGQPNQPQHF. In DNA, the CDR3 is TGTGCCAGCAGCACCTTCGGACAGCCCAATCAGCCCCAGCATTTT.

This clonotype was counted at least ten times. J is TRBJ2-7 and V is TRBV7-9, with D uncertain. There are 15 residues in the CDR3. The germline V gene has CDR1 SEHNR and CDR2 FQNEAQ (reference sequence). Trimming pared 2 bases from V and 3 bases from J, leaving 14 bases between. CDR3 loop: CASSLTGKKIYEQYF. As DNA, the CDR3 is TGTGCCAGCAGCTTAACCGGCAAGAAAATCTACGAGCAGTACTTC. Based on the CDR3 plus reference TRBV7-9 and TRBJ2-7, the full variable domain is DTGVSQNPRHKITKRGQNVTFRCDPISEHNRLYWYRQTLGQGPEFLTYFQNEAQLEKSRLLSDRFSAERPKGSFSTLEIQRTEQGDSAMYLCASSLTGKKIYEQYFGPGTRLTVT.

This rearrangement joins TRBV5-4 to TRBJ2-6; D is possibly TRBD1 (5 bases). Germline V lookup: CDR1 SGHNT, CDR2 YYREEE (reference sequence). The V and J ends lost 6 bases and 0 bases respectively, with 19 bases between them. This CDR3 contains 18 residues. The CDR3 DNA follows: TGTGCCAGCACCGACGGAAGACAGTTCCTCTCTGGGGCCAACGTCCTGACTTTC. Amino acid sequence: CASTDGRQFLSGANVLTF.

This clonotype was recorded at least ten times. This rearrangement joins TRBV7-2 to TRBJ2-1; D gene uncertain. This CDR3 region has 11 residues. Germline loops: CDR1 SGHTA, CDR2 FQGNSA. V lost 5 bases to trimming and J lost 12 bases, with 11 bases between them. Here the CDR3 reads CASSPPQVQFF. The CDR3, as DNA: TGTGCCAGCAGCCCCCCCCAAGTGCAGTTCTTC.

The J gene is TRBJ2-3, the V gene TRBV12-3 or TRBV12-4; no definite D call. Judging by the DNA end, TRBJ1-5 fits better; the J call may be wrong. The CDR3 spans 15 residues. CDR3 nucleotides: TGTGCCAGCAGCCATTCTAGCGGTAGCACAGATACGCAGCATTTT. Its protein is CASSHSSGSTDTQHF.

The chain carries TRBV5-1 and TRBJ2-2; 9 bases match TRBD2. Losses at the gene ends were 4 bases for V and 1 base for J; bases not matched to a gene: 14. This CDR3 has 19 amino acids. CDR1 is SGHRS, CDR2 YFSETQ, per germline. The CDR3 spells CASSTRHGGAGGNTGELFF. The CDR3 DNA is TGCGCCAGCAGCACCCGCCACGGAGGAGCGGGGGGGAACACCGGGGAGCTGTTTTTT. The whole variable domain, filled in from reference TRBV5-1 and TRBJ2-2, reads KAGVTQTPRYLIKTRGQQVTLSCSPISGHRSVSWYQQTPGQGLQFLFEYFSETQRNKGNFPGRFSGRQFSNSRSEMNVSTLELGDSALYLCASSTRHGGAGGNTGELFFGEGSRLTVL.

This clonotype was picked up many times. The CDR3 protein is CASSFKYPNTEAFF. Here the CDR3 DNA reads TGTGCCAGCAGCTTCAAATATCCGAACACTGAAGCTTTCTTT. The chain links TRBV5-6 to TRBJ1-1; D uncertain. This CDR3 contains 14 residues. With 2 bases removed from V and 1 base from J, the gap between germline ends came to 9 bases. Germline CDR1 and CDR2: SGHDT and YYEEEE.

Details on this clonotype: A read error may be the cause here, since a much bigger clone is one base away. The genes are TRBV6-1 and TRBJ1-1; D is possibly TRBD1 (5 bases). The CDR3 loop spans 14 amino acids. Germline V gives CDR1 MNHNS, CDR2 SASEGT. In nucleotides, the CDR3 is TGTACCAGCAGTTCGACAGACGAGAACACTGAAGCTTTCTTT. Its translation: CTSSSTDENTEAFF.